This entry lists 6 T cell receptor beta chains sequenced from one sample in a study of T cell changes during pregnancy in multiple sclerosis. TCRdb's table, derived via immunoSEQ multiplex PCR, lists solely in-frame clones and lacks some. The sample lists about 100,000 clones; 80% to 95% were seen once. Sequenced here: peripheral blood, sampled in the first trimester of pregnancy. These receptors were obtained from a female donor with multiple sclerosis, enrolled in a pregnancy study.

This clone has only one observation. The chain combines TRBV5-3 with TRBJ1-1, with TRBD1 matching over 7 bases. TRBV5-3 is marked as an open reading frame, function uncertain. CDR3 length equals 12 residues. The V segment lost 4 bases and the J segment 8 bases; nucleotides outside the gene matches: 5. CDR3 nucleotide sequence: TGTGCCAGAAGCCTGTTACAGGGGGAAGCTTTCTTT. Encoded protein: CARSLLQGEAFF.

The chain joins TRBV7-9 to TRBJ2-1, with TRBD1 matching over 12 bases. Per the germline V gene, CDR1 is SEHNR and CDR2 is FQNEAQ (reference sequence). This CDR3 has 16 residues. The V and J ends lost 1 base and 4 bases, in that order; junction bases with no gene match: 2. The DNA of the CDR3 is TGTGCCAGCAGCTTAGGGGACAGGGGGCTTTACAATGAGCAGTTCTTC. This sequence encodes CASSLGDRGLYNEQFF.

The CDR3 reads CASERGYGYTF. DNA of the CDR3: TGTGCCAGCGAGCGGGGCTATGGCTACACCTTC. This rearrangement joins TRBV28 to TRBJ1-2; no reliable D call. Trimming took off 8 bases at V and 4 bases at J, with 8 bases between the two ends. CDR1 MDHEN and CDR2 SYDVKM come from the germline V gene. The length of the CDR3 is 11 residues.

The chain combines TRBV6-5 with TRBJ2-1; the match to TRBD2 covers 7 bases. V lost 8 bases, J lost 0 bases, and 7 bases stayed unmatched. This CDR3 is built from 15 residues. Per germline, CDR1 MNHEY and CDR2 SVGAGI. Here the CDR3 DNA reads TGTGCCAGCCTAGCGGCTGACACCTCCTACAATGAGCAGTTCTTC. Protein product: CASLAADTSYNEQFF.

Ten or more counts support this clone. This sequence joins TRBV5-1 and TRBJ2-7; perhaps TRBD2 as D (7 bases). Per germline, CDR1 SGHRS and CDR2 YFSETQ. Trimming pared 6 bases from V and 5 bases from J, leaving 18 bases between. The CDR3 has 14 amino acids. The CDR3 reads CASTAGAQNHEQYF. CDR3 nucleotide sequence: TGCGCCAGCACCGCGGGGGCGCAAAACCACGAGCAGTACTTC.

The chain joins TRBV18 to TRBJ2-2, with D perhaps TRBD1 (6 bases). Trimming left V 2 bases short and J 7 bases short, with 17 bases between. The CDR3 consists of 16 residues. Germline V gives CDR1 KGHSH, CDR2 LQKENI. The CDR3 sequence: CASSPSQGIYSGELFF. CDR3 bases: TGTGCCAGCTCACCATCACAGGGAATTTACAGCGGGGAGCTGTTTTTT.